These 6 T cell receptor beta chains share one sample of origin, sequenced in a study of T cell responses to AZD1222 COVID-19 vaccine. Assay: immunoSEQ multiplex PCR; the TCRdb copy retains only in-frame clones and omits some. The table includes about 89,000 clones, around 84% detected once. This specimen was peripheral blood, taken 28 days after the second AZD1222 dose. Every receptor here comes from an adult who received the AZD1222 COVID-19 vaccine.

This clone occurred once. The chain links TRBV6-5 to TRBJ1-2, with D uncertain. The CDR3 has 13 amino acids. CDR1 is MNHEY and CDR2 is SVGAGI in the germline V gene. The germline V and J ends were trimmed by 4 bases and 7 bases, with 13 bases remaining between them. The CDR3 nucleotides read TGTGCCAGCAGTTCGGCCCCTTCGGGTGGCTACACCTTC. Encoded protein: CASSSAPSGGYTF.

The chain couples TRBV21-1 to TRBJ2-7; TRBD1, the D gene given by the table, was not confirmed from the DNA. TRBV21-1 is an annotated pseudogene. The CDR3 runs 16 residues. CDR3 loop: CASSKGQDTDSYEQYF. As DNA, the CDR3 is TGTGCCAGCAGCAAAGGACAGGACACCGACTCCTACGAGCAGTACTTC.

The chain joins TRBV4-1 to TRBJ1-5, with D possibly matching TRBD1 (5 bases). Trimming left V 2 bases short and J 3 bases short, with 11 bases between. In germline, CDR1 is MGHRA, CDR2 YSYEKL. This CDR3 has 15 amino acids. CDR3 protein: CASSQIHRPNQPQHF. The CDR3 nucleotides read TGCGCCAGCAGCCAAATCCACAGGCCCAATCAGCCCCAGCATTTT.

The CDR3 reads CASNSGSDPPFFF. The CDR3 coding sequence is TGTGCCAGCAACTCGGGGTCGGACCCACCATTTTTCTTC. The J gene is TRBJ2-1, the V gene TRBV5-4; D possibly corresponds to TRBD2 (5 bases). The CDR3 contains 13 residues. Trimming shortened V by 6 bases and J by 16 bases, and 23 bases separated the two germline ends. The germline V gene has CDR1 SGHNT and CDR2 YYREEE (reference sequence). The entire variable domain, with the rest obtained from reference TRBV5-4 and TRBJ2-1, is as follows: ETGVTQSPTHLIKTRGQQVTLRCSSQSGHNTVSWYQQALGQGPQFIFQYYREEENGRGNFPPRFSGLQFPNYSSELNVNALELDDSALYLCASNSGSDPPFFFGPGTRLTVL.

J is TRBJ1-3 and V is TRBV19, with D maybe TRBD1 (5 bases). The ends were cut back, 6 bases at V and 7 bases at J, with 13 bases in the middle. The CDR3 has 13 amino acids. CDR1 LNHDA and CDR2 SQIVND come from the germline V gene (reference sequence). The chain's CDR3 is CASSLQGSNTIYF. In DNA, the CDR3 is TGTGCCAGTAGCCTTCAGGGTTCGAACACCATATATTTT.

The V call is TRBV13, the J call TRBJ1-4, with 7 bases identical to TRBD1. V gave up 4 bases and J gave up 7 bases; unmatched junction bases: 12. Germline V gives CDR1 PRHDT, CDR2 FYEKMQ (reference sequence). The CDR3 is 16 amino acids. As DNA, the CDR3 is TGTGCCAGCAGCTCCCATGAGGGGACAGTCCCTGAAAAACTGTTTTTT. Encoded protein: CASSSHEGTVPEKLFF.